A selection of T cell receptor beta chains follows, all from one sample in a study of T cell changes during pregnancy in multiple sclerosis. Clones were sequenced by immunoSEQ multiplex PCR, and TCRdb holds only the in-frame ones, with some missing. The data contain approximately 40,000 clones, about nine tenths of them singletons. Sequenced here: CD8+ T cells from peripheral blood mononuclear cells, sampled in the third trimester of pregnancy. The source is a female donor with multiple sclerosis, enrolled in a pregnancy study. The CDR3 runs from the conserved cysteine through the conserved F or W.

cdr3_length	v_call	j_call	cdr3_aa
15	TRBV27	TRBJ2-1	CASSLGTGGHNEQFF
13	TRBV6-6	TRBJ1-1	CATETGLNTEAFF
15	TRBV27	TRBJ2-7	CASSILSGYSYEQYF
14	TRBV6-5	TRBJ2-2	CASSIGTDTGELFF
15	TRBV4-1	TRBJ1-1	CASSQGSGGNTEAFF
15	TRBV4-2	TRBJ2-7	CASSQETSDSYEQYF
15	TRBV27	TRBJ1-5	CASSLSWQADQPQHF
15	TRBV11-2	TRBJ2-3	CASSLGQGSTDTQYF
13	TRBV4-3	TRBJ2-1	CASSLTGGNEQFF
18	TRBV7-9	TRBJ1-3	CASSLAGDRGISGNTIYF
14	TRBV7-9	TRBJ1-1	CASSLKYGATEAFF
13	TRBV13	TRBJ2-1	CASSLGAINEQFF
13	TRBV6-6	TRBJ2-7	CASSNRGDYEQYF
15	TRBV7-7	TRBJ2-2	CASSYGTGNTGELFF
13	TRBV5-1	TRBJ2-5	CASSLEIEETQYF
17	TRBV6-1	TRBJ2-2	CASSDGAGQGAFGELFF
17	TRBV19	TRBJ2-5	CASSSRDRDAGQETQYF